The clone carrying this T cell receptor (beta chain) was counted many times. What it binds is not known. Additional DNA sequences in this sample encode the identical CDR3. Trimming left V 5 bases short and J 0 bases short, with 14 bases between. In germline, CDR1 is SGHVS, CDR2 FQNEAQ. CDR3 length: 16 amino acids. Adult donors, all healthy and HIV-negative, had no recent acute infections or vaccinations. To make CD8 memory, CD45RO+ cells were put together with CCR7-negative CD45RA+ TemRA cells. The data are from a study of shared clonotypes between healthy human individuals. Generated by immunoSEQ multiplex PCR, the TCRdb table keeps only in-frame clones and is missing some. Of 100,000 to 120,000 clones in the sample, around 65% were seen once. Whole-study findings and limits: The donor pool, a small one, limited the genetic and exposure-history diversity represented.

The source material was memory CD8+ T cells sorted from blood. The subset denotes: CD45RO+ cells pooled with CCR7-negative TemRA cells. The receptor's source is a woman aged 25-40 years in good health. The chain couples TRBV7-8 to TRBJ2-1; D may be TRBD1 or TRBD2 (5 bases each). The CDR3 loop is CASSPGTVSSYNEQFF. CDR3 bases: TGTGCCAGCAGCCCTGGGACGGTGAGCTCCTACAATGAGCAGTTCTTC. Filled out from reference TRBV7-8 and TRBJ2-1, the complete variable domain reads GAGVSQSPRYKVAKRGQDVALRCDPISGHVSLFWYQQALGQGPEFLTYFQNEAQLDKSGLPSDRFFAERPEGSVSTLKIQRTQQEDSAVYLCASSPGTVSSYNEQFFGPGTRLTVL.